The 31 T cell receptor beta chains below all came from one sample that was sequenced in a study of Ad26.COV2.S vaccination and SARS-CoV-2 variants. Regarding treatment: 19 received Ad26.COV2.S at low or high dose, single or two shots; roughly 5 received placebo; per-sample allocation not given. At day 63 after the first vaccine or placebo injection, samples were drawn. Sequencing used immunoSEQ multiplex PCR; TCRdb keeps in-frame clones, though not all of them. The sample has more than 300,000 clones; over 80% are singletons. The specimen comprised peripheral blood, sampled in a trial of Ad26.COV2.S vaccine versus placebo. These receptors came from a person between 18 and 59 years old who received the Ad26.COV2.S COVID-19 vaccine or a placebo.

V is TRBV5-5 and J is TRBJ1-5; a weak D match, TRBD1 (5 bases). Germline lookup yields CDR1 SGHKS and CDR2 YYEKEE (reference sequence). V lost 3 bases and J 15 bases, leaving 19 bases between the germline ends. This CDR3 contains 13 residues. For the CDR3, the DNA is TGTGCCAGCAGCTCTACCGGCAGGGAGGGTTTGCATTTT. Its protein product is CASSSTGREGLHF.

CDR3 nucleotides: TGTGCCAGCAGCCCAGTGGACAGCACCGGGGAGCTGTTTTTT. As protein: CASSPVDSTGELFF. The V gene is TRBV7-3, the J gene TRBJ2-2; weak D call: TRBD1 (6 bases). Trimming removed 5 bases from V and 4 bases from J, with 11 bases in between. Germline lookup yields CDR1 SGHTA and CDR2 FQGTGA. CDR3 length equals 14 residues.

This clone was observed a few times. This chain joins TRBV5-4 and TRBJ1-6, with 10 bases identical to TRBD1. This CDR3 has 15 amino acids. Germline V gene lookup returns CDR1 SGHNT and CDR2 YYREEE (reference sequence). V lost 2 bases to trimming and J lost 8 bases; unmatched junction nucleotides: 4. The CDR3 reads CASSLQTGGHSPLHF. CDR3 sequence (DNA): TGTGCCAGCAGCTTACAGACAGGGGGCCATTCACCCCTCCACTTT.

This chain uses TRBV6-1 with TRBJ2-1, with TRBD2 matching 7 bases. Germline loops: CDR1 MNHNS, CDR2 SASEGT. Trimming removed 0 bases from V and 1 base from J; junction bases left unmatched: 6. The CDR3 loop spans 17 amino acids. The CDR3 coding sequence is TGTGCCAGCAGTGAAGCTGAGCGGGGTTGGTCCTACAATGAGCAGTTCTTC. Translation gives CASSEAERGWSYNEQFF.

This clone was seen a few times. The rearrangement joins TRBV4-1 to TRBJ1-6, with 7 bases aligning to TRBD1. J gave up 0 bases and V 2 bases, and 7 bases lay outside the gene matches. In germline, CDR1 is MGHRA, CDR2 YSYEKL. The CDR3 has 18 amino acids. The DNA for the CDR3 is TGCGCCAGCAGCCAATATTCGACAGGGAGCTCCTATAATTCACCCCTCCACTTT. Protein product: CASSQYSTGSSYNSPLHF.

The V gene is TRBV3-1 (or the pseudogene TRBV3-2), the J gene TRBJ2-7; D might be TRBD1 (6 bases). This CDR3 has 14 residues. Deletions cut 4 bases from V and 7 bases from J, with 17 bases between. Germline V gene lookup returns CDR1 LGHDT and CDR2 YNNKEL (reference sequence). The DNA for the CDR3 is TGTGCCAGCAGCCCTCCCGGACAGTCTGGTGAGCAGTACTTC. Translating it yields CASSPPGQSGEQYF.

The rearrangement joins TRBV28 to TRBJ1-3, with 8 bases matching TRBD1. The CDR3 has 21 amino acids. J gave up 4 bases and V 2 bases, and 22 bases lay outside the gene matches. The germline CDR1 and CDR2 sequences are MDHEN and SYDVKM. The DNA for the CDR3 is TGTGCCAGCAGTTTACCCTCCTTTCTACCTGACAGGGGATCGACCGGAAACACCATATATTTT. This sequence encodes CASSLPSFLPDRGSTGNTIYF. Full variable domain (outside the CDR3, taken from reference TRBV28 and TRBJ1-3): DVKVTQSSRYLVKRTGEKVFLECVQDMDHENMFWYRQDPGLGLRLIYFSYDVKMKEKGDIPEGYSVSREKKERFSLILESASTNQTSMYLCASSLPSFLPDRGSTGNTIYFGEGSWLTVV.

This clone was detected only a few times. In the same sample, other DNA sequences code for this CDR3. CDR3 loop: CASSSGADYGYTF. DNA of the CDR3: TGTGCCAGCAGCTCAGGAGCGGACTATGGCTACACCTTC. This rearrangement joins TRBV6-5 to TRBJ1-2; D gene ambiguous. V dropped 6 bases and J dropped 3 bases, with 11 bases sitting between them. CDR3 size: 13 residues. Germline CDR1 MNHEY, CDR2 SVGAGI.

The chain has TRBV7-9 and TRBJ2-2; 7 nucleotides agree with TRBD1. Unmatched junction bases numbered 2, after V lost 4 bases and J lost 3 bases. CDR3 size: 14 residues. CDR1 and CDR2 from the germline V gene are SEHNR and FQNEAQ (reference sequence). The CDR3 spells CASSSDRHTGELFF. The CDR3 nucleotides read TGTGCCAGCAGCTCGGACAGGCACACCGGGGAGCTGTTTTTT.

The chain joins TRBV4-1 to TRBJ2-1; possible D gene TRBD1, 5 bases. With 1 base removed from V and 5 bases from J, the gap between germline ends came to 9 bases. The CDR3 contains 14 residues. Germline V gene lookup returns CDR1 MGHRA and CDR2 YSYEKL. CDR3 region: CASSQGTSHNEQFF. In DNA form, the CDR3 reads TGCGCCAGCAGCCAAGGGACATCCCACAATGAGCAGTTCTTC.

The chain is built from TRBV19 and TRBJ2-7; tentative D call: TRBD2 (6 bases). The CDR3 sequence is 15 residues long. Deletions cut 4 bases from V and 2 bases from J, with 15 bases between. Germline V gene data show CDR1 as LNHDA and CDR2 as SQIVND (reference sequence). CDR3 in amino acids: CASSKSGVPPYEQYF. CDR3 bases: TGTGCCAGTAGTAAGTCGGGGGTTCCCCCCTACGAGCAGTACTTC.

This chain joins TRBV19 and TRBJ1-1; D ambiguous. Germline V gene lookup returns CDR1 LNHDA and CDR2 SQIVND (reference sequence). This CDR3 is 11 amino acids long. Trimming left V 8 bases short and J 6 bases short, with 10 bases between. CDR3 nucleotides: TGTGCCAGTGCACATTGGGCTGAAGCTTTCTTT. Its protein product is CASAHWAEAFF.

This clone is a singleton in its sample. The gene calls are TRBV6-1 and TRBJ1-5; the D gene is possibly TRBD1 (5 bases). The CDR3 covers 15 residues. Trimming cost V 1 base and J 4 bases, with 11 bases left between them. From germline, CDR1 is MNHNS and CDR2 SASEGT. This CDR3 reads CASSEGGLRNQPQHF. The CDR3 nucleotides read TGTGCCAGCAGTGAAGGGGGACTGAGAAATCAGCCCCAGCATTTT.

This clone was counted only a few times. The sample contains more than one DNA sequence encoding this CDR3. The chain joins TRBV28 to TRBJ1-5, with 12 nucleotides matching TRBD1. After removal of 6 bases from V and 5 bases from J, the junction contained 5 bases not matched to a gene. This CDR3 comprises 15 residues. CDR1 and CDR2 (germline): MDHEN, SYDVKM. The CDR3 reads CASRPGTGGDQPQHF. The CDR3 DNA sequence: TGTGCCAGCAGACCCGGGACAGGGGGCGATCAGCCCCAGCATTTT.

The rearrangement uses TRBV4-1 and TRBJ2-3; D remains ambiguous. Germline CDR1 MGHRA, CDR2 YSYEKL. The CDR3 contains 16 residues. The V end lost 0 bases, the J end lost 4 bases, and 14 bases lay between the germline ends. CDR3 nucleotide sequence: TGCGCCAGCAGCCAAGACCCCGGAAAACCCGCAGATACGCAGTATTTT. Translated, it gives CASSQDPGKPADTQYF.

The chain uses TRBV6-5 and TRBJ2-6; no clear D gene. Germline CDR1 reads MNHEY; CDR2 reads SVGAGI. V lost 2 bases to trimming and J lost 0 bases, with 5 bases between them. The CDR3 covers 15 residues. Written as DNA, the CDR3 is TGTGCCAGCAGTTACGGTCTCTCTGGGGCCAACGTCCTGACTTTC. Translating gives CASSYGLSGANVLTF.

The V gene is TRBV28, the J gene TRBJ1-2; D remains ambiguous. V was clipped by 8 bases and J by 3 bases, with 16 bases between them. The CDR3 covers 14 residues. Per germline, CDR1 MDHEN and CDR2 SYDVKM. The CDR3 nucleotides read TGTGCCAGCGTTACCGGGAGCCCGGACTATGGCTACACCTTC. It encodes CASVTGSPDYGYTF.

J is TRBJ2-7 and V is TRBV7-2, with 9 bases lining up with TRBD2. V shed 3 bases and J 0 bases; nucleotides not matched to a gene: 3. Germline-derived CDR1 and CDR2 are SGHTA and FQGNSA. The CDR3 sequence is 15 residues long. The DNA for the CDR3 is TGTGCCAGCAGCTTGGGACTAGCTGTCTCCTACGAGCAGTACTTC. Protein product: CASSLGLAVSYEQYF.

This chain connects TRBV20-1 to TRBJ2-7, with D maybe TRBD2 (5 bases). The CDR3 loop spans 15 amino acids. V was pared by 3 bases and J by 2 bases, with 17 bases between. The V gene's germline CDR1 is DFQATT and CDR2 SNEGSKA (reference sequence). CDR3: CSASSKWAGPYEQYF. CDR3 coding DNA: TGCAGTGCTAGTTCCAAGTGGGCGGGTCCCTACGAGCAGTACTTC.

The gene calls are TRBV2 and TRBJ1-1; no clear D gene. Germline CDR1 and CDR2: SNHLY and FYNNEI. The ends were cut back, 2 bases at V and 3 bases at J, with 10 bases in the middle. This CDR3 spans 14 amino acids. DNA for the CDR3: TGTGCCAGCAGTGAATTCGGCCCTTACACTGAAGCTTTCTTT. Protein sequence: CASSEFGPYTEAFF.

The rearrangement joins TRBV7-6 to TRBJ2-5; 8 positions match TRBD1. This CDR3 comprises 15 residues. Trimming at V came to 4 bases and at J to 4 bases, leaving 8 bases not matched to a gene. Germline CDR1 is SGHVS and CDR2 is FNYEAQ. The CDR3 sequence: CASSSASGGGETQYF. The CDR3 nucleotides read TGTGCCAGCAGCTCAGCTTCAGGGGGCGGAGAGACCCAGTACTTC.

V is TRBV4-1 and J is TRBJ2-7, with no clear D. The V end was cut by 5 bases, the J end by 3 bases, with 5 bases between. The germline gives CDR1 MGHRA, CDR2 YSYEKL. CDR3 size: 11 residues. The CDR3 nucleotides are TGCGCCAGCAGCGCCAGCTACGAGCAGTACTTC. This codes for CASSASYEQYF.

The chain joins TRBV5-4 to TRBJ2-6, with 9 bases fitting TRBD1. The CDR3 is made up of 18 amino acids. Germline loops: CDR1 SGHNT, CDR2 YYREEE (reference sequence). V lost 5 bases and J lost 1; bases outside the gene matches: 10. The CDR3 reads CASSPLGTGTSGANVLTF. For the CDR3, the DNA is TGTGCCAGCAGTCCCCTCGGGACAGGGACGTCTGGGGCCAACGTCCTGACTTTC.

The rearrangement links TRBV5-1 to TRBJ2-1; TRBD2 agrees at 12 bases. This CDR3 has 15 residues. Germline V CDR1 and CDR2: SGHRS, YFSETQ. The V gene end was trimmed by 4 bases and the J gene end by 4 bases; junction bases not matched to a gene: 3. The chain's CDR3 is CASSVGTSGYNEQFF. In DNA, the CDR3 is TGCGCCAGCAGCGTCGGGACTAGCGGGTACAATGAGCAGTTCTTC.

The CDR3 DNA reads as TGTGCCAGCAGCCGCGTGGATAGGACGGAAGCTTTCTTT. Translating it yields CASSRVDRTEAFF. The chain recombines TRBV28 with TRBJ1-1; D is undetermined. The CDR3 length is 13 residues. V lost 6 bases, J lost 8 bases, and 16 bases lay in between. CDR1 and CDR2 from the germline V gene are MDHEN and SYDVKM.

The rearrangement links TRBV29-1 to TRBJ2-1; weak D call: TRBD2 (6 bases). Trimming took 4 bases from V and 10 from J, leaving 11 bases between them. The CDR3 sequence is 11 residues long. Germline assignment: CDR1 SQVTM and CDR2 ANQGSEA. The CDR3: CSVVGDWEQFF. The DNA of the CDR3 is TGCAGCGTTGTAGGGGACTGGGAGCAGTTCTTC.

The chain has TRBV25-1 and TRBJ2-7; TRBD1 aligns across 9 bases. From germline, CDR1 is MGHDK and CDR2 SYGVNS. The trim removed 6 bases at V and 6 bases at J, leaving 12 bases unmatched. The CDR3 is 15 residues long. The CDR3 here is CASSPYNRGRLEQYF. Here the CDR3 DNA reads TGTGCCAGCAGCCCGTACAACAGGGGGCGCCTCGAGCAGTACTTC.

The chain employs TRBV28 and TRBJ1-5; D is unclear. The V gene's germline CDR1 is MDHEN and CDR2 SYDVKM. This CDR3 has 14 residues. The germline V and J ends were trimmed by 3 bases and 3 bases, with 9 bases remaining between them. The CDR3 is CASSLGQINQPQHF. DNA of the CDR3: TGTGCCAGCAGTTTGGGTCAGATCAATCAGCCCCAGCATTTT.

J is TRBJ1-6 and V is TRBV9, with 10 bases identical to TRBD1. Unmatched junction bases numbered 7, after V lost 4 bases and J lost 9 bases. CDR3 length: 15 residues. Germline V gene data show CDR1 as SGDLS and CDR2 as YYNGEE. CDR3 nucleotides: TGTGCCAGCAGCATAGGACAGGGGGGCGGTTCACCCCTCCACTTT. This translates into CASSIGQGGGSPLHF. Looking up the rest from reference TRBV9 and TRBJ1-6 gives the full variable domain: DSGVTQTPKHLITATGQRVTLRCSPRSGDLSVYWYQQSLDQGLQFLIQYYNGEERAKGNILERFSAQQFPDLHSELNLSSLELGDSALYFCASSIGQGGGSPLHFGNGTRLTVT.

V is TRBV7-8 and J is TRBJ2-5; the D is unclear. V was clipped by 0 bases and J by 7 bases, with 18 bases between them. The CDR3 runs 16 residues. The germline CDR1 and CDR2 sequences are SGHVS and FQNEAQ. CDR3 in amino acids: CASSLAQVYIKMTQYF. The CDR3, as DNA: TGTGCCAGCAGCTTAGCGCAGGTCTACATCAAGATGACCCAGTACTTC.

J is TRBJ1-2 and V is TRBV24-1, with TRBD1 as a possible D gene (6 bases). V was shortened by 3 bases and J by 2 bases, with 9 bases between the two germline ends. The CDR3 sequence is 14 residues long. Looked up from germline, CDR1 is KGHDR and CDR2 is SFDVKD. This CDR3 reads CATSDPTGNYGYTF. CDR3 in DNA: TGTGCCACCAGTGATCCCACAGGGAACTATGGCTACACCTTC.